This entry lists 14 T cell receptor beta chains sequenced from one sample in a study of blood T cell repertoires in COVID-19. This table comes from immunoSEQ multiplex PCR, and its TCRdb copy is limited to in-frame clones, with some not included. The sample records some 370,000 clones, about four fifths being singletons. Sequencing was done on a sample of PBMCs or T cells enriched from blood (not recorded which). All receptors come from a woman aged 50 to 60 who had recovered from COVID-19.

The V gene is TRBV4-1, the J gene TRBJ1-2, with D perhaps TRBD1 (6 bases). The CDR3 is 16 residues long. V was trimmed by 2 bases and J by 5 bases, leaving 18 bases between them. Looked up from germline, CDR1 is MGHRA and CDR2 is YSYEKL. The CDR3 DNA follows: TGCGCCAGCAGCCAAAACCGGGGGGCAGGGTGGTATGGCTACACCTTC. Translation: CASSQNRGAGWYGYTF.

The chain is built from TRBV9 and TRBJ2-5; D is perhaps TRBD2 (5 bases). Trimming stripped 2 bases from V and 5 bases from J, with 16 bases between. This CDR3 region has 15 residues. Germline V gene data show CDR1 as SGDLS and CDR2 as YYNGEE. CDR3 nucleotides: TGTGCCAGCAGCGTTGGACCAGCCCGCGGGGAGACCCAGTACTTC. As protein: CASSVGPARGETQYF.

The rearrangement joins TRBV2 to TRBJ1-1; possible D gene TRBD1, 5 bases. CDR1 is SNHLY, CDR2 FYNNEI, per germline. CDR3 length: 14 amino acids. V was pared by 2 bases and J by 4 bases, with 11 bases between. CDR3 protein: CASSELGGGTEAFF. The CDR3 DNA is TGTGCCAGCAGTGAATTGGGGGGTGGCACTGAAGCTTTCTTT.

As for this clone: Other DNA variants within this sample encode the same CDR3. The chain has TRBV5-1 and TRBJ1-3; D perhaps matches TRBD1 (5 bases). Per germline, CDR1 SGHRS and CDR2 YFSETQ. The CDR3 runs to 15 residues. With 0 bases removed from V and 4 bases from J, the gap between germline ends came to 11 bases. The CDR3 is CASSLERGSGNTIYF. The DNA for the CDR3 is TGCGCCAGCAGCTTGGAAAGGGGCTCGGGAAACACCATATATTTT.

The gene calls are TRBV2 and TRBJ1-1; 9 bases fit TRBD1. This CDR3 region has 13 residues. The germline V gene has CDR1 SNHLY and CDR2 FYNNEI. Losses at the gene ends were 7 bases for V and 4 bases for J; bases not matched to a gene: 4. The CDR3 is CASKGQGGTEAFF. In DNA, the CDR3 is TGTGCCAGCAAGGGACAGGGAGGCACTGAAGCTTTCTTT.

The rearrangement links TRBV3-1 (or the pseudogene TRBV3-2) to TRBJ2-2; D possibly corresponds to TRBD2 (5 bases). Germline V CDR1 and CDR2: LGHDT, YNNKEL (reference sequence). The CDR3 totals 15 residues. Trimming pared 3 bases from V and 4 bases from J, leaving 12 bases between. The DNA of the CDR3 is TGTGCCAGCAGCCAGGTGGCGACTACCACCGGGGAGCTGTTTTTT. This gives the protein CASSQVATTTGELFF.

The genes are TRBV10-3 and TRBJ1-1; 9 positions agree with TRBD1. CDR1 is ENHRY and CDR2 is SYGVKD in the germline V gene. With 3 bases clipped from V and 0 bases from J, the junction kept 2 bases outside the gene matches. This CDR3 spans 15 amino acids. The CDR3 here is CAISDGTGMNTEAFF. The CDR3 nucleotides read TGTGCCATCAGTGATGGGACAGGGATGAACACTGAAGCTTTCTTT.

This clone appeared a single time. The chain couples TRBV7-2 to TRBJ1-3; D is unresolved. Germline CDR1 SGHTA, CDR2 FQGNSA. The ends were cut back, 0 bases at V and 7 bases at J, with 7 bases in the middle. The CDR3 runs 13 residues. CDR3 region: CASSLASGNTIYF. In DNA form, the CDR3 reads TGTGCCAGCAGCTTAGCGTCGGGTAACACCATATATTTT.

The chain couples TRBV19 to TRBJ2-4; 7 bases line up with TRBD2. The junction had 10 bases not matched to a gene; V was cut back by 3 bases and J by 8 bases. Germline V lookup: CDR1 LNHDA, CDR2 SQIVND (reference sequence). This CDR3 is built from 15 residues. This CDR3 is CASSIRGQGGDIQYF. CDR3 DNA: TGTGCCAGTAGTATTCGAGGGCAGGGAGGGGACATTCAGTACTTC. The entire variable domain, with the rest obtained from reference TRBV19 and TRBJ2-4, is as follows: DGGITQSPKYLFRKEGQNVTLSCEQNLNHDAMYWYRQDPGQGLRLIYYSQIVNDFQKGDIAEGYSVSREKKESFPLTVTSAQKNPTAFYLCASSIRGQGGDIQYFGAGTRLSVL.

The chain uses TRBV6-6 and TRBJ1-3, with D unclear. V lost 7 bases, J lost 3 bases, and 7 bases lay in between. Germline V gene data show CDR1 as MNHNY and CDR2 as SVGAGI (reference sequence). This CDR3 comprises 12 residues. The CDR3 spells CASTSYGNTIYF. The DNA of the CDR3 is TGTGCCAGCACCTCGTATGGAAACACCATATATTTT.

Only a few counts were recorded for this clone. V is TRBV10-3 and J is TRBJ1-1; TRBD1 agrees at 10 bases. The CDR3 loop spans 14 amino acids. J lost 8 bases, V lost 6 bases, and 9 bases had no gene match. The germline gives CDR1 ENHRY, CDR2 SYGVKD. The DNA of the CDR3 is TGTGCCATCAGCCCGGACAGGGGGGGTAAGGAAGCTTTCTTT. Translation: CAISPDRGGKEAFF.

The chain is built from TRBV3-1 (or the pseudogene TRBV3-2) and TRBJ2-4; 9 bases are a match to TRBD1. Germline V gene data show CDR1 as LGHDT and CDR2 as YNNKEL (reference sequence). This CDR3 has 18 residues. V lost 4 bases, J lost 5 bases, and 15 bases stayed unmatched. The CDR3 is CASSPAPWTGESQNIQYF. DNA for the CDR3: TGTGCCAGCAGCCCCGCCCCCTGGACAGGGGAGAGTCAAAACATTCAGTACTTC.

For the CDR3, the DNA is TGTGCCAGTAGGGGGGCAGCGGCAGGCGGGACCCAGTACTTC. Its translation is CASRGAAAGGTQYF. The chain has TRBV19 and TRBJ2-5; tentatively, D is TRBD1 (6 bases). Trimming pared 6 bases from V and 7 bases from J, leaving 18 bases between. The CDR3 totals 14 residues. CDR1 LNHDA and CDR2 SQIVND come from the germline V gene (reference sequence).

The CDR3 here is CASSPRGDEQFF. The CDR3 DNA reads TGTGCCAGCAGCCCAAGAGGCGATGAGCAGTTCTTC. The rearrangement uses TRBV7-2 and TRBJ2-1, with D uncertain. The germline V gene encodes CDR1 SGHTA and CDR2 FQGNSA. There are 12 residues in the CDR3. Trimming took 5 bases from V and 8 from J, leaving 10 bases between them.